This TCR beta chain appears in the sequencing data of a study of blood T cell repertoires in COVID-19 (dated by TCRdb to the early 2020s). Regarding the research as a whole: Samples from collaborators originated in the United States, Italy and Spain and spanned both the acute and convalescent phases of COVID-19. Samples were obtained from the ongoing ImmuneRACE study (first 160 participants) and from over a thousand subjects provided by 6 global collaborators. The repertoires were released in a freely available public database intended as a resource for research on the immune response to SARS-CoV-2. The material from the prospective study consisted of cDNA or gDNA derived from T cells, B-cell-depleted T cells, or PBMCs. Deeply sampled blood TCRbeta repertoires from subjects exposed to, actively infected with, or recovered from COVID-19 were included in the dataset. The sample metadata nearly always contained a de-identified subject ID, COVID-19 status, age in years and sex. Where available, HLA class I and class II types were obtained from metadata supplied by the sample provider rather than from assay-based typing.

As for this clone: Its specific antigen is unknown. Base qualities are missing; no much larger clone stands one base away.

TCRbeta CDR3 regions were amplified from genomic DNA using the immunoSEQ Assay, a bias-controlled multiplex PCR. The study's processing was this. Within the assay, amplification of reference gene primers was used to estimate how many nucleated cells each sample contained. Sequence reads were collapsed and filtered to measure the absolute abundance of every unique TCRbeta CDR3 rearrangement. For each sample, productive Simpson clonality was calculated as the square root of Simpson's diversity index over productive rearrangements. TCRdb took over this immuneACCESS table, retaining in-frame rearrangements with V and J assigned. Such tables are incomplete; in checked studies, under half of the missing clones stem from an unresolved V gene, and the remainder is unexplained. V and J calls and clone size follow that table, whereas D and trimming were derived from the DNA. This sample is represented by approximately 210,000 clones; around four fifths of them were singletons. The top ten clonotypes cover approximately 2.6% of the sample.

The full study reports these points: How much clinical and demographic metadata was included differed by source and by participant, and the metadata was provided uncurated.

The collaborating institutions used their own protocols to collect whole blood in K2EDTA tubes. For TCRbeta analysis, collaborator samples were shipped as frozen whole blood, as isolated PBMCs, or as DNA extracted from either sample type. From its cysteine to its phenylalanine, the CDR3 spans 14 amino acids. This entry keeps only the CDR3 DNA: 42 bases, framed from base 1. Sequences SGHVS (CDR1) and FQNEAQ (CDR2) are obtained from the germline V gene. Trimming at the junction amounts to 0 bases on V and 0 bases on J, and the germline ends lie 3 bases apart. The sequenced sample was peripheral blood. The sequence links TRBV7-8 to TRBJ1-3; confidence is insufficient to name the D gene. The TCR comes from a woman in her 70s with active or convalescent COVID-19. The CDR3 loop reads CASSLAASGNTIYF. The bases read TGTGCCAGCAGCTTAGCGGCCTCTGGAAACACCATATATTTT.